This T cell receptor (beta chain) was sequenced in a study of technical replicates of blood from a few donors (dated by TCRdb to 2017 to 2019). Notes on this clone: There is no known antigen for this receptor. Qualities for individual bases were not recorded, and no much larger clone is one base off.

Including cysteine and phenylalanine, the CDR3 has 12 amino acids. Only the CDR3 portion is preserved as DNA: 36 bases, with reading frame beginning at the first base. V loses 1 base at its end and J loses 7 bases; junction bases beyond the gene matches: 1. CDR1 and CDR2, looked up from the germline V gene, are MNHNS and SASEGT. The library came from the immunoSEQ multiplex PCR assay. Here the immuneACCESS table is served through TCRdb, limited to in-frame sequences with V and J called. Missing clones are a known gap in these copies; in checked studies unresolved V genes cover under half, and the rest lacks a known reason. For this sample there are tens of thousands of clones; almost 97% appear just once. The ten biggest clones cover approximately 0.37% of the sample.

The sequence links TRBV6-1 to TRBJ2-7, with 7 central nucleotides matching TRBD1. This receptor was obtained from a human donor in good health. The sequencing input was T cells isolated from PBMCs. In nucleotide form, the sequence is TGTGCCAGCAGTGAAGTGGACAGGGAGCAGTACTTC. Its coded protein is CASSEVDREQYF.